This T cell receptor beta chain was observed in a study of T cell changes during pregnancy in multiple sclerosis. The method was immunoSEQ multiplex PCR; TCRdb's version includes in-frame clones alone and lacks a portion of them. The profile shows roughly 90,000 clones, approximately 90% of them singletons. The CDR3 totals 13 residues. CDR1 and CDR2 from the germline V gene are SGHTS and YDEGEE. Trimming removed 3 bases from V and 6 bases from J; junction bases left unmatched: 0. V is TRBV5-8 and J is TRBJ1-5, with 10 positions matching TRBD1. The sequenced sample was peripheral blood, obtained before pregnancy. The clonotype comes from a female donor with multiple sclerosis, enrolled in a pregnancy study. The CDR3 nucleotides read TGTGCCAGCAGCTGGACAGGGGGTCAGCCCCAGCATTTT. As protein: CASSWTGGQPQHF.